The 10 T cell receptor beta chains reported below all come from one sample, sequenced in a study of cytomegalovirus exposure and HLA in healthy donors. The PCR used 60 Vbeta and 13 Jbeta primers. Clones were sequenced by immunoSEQ multiplex PCR, and TCRdb holds only the in-frame ones, with some missing. Of 80,000 to 130,000 clones listed, approximately 72% were seen once; the top ten hold roughly an eighth. The sequencing input was PBMCs. The receptors derive from a male donor in good health and CMV-seropositive.

This chain links TRBV5-1 with TRBJ1-4; 10 nucleotides align to TRBD1. The CDR3 has 14 amino acids. The germline CDR1 and CDR2 sequences are SGHRS and YFSETQ. Trimming removed 4 bases from V and 8 bases from J; junction bases left unmatched: 5. Written as DNA, the CDR3 is TGCGCCAGCAGCCGGACAGGGGGTGGCGAAAAACTGTTTTTT. Its protein product is CASSRTGGGEKLFF.

V is TRBV5-1 and J is TRBJ1-3; 7 bases line up with TRBD1. With V trimmed by 5 bases and J by 4 bases, 9 bases remained unmatched. CDR1 and CDR2 (germline): SGHRS, YFSETQ. This CDR3 spans 15 amino acids. CDR3 loop: CASRQNRGPGNTIYF. The CDR3 DNA sequence: TGCGCCAGCAGACAAAACAGGGGCCCCGGAAACACCATATATTTT.

The genes are TRBV6-4 and TRBJ2-3; D unresolved. V was trimmed by 2 bases and J by 1 base, leaving 10 bases between them. The CDR3 spans 15 residues. The V gene's germline CDR1 is MRHNA and CDR2 SNTAGT. CDR3 DNA sequence: TGTGCCAGCAGTGACAGCTTAGAGGGCACAGATACGCAGTATTTT. Amino acid sequence: CASSDSLEGTDTQYF.

The rearrangement joins TRBV7-2 to TRBJ1-3; D gene uncertain. Trimming removed 1 base from V and 1 base from J, with 8 bases in between. This CDR3 is built from 15 residues. The germline gives CDR1 SGHTA, CDR2 FQGNSA. CDR3 loop: CASSLGRQSGNTIYF. The CDR3, as DNA: TGTGCCAGCAGCTTAGGGCGGCAGTCTGGAAACACCATATATTTT.

This clone occurred a few times. The chain joins TRBV4-1 to TRBJ1-2; 8 bases are a match to TRBD1. V shed 4 bases and J 7 bases; nucleotides not matched to a gene: 5. Germline V gives CDR1 MGHRA, CDR2 YSYEKL. The CDR3 contains 13 residues. The DNA of the CDR3 is TGCGCCAGCAGCCCGACAGGGGAGAGTGGCTACACCTTC. Its translation is CASSPTGESGYTF.

The gene calls are TRBV5-1 and TRBJ2-5; 14 bases map to TRBD2. There are 17 residues in the CDR3. Germline CDR1 is SGHRS and CDR2 is YFSETQ. Trimming at V came to 3 bases and at J to 5 bases, leaving 9 bases not matched to a gene. In DNA form, the CDR3 reads TGCGCCAGCAGCTCGAAGACTAGCGGGGGGGCAAGGGAGACCCAGTACTTC. Amino acids: CASSSKTSGGARETQYF. The full variable domain, its missing parts supplied by reference TRBV5-1 and TRBJ2-5, is KAGVTQTPRYLIKTRGQQVTLSCSPISGHRSVSWYQQTPGQGLQFLFEYFSETQRNKGNFPGRFSGRQFSNSRSEMNVSTLELGDSALYLCASSSKTSGGARETQYFGPGTRLLVL.

This clone was recorded many times. The chain is built from TRBV25-1 and TRBJ2-2; perhaps TRBD1 as D (6 bases). The V end was cut by 7 bases, the J end by 6 bases, with 15 bases between. Germline V gene sequence: CDR1 MGHDK, CDR2 SYGVNS. CDR3 length: 14 amino acids. The DNA for the CDR3 is TGTGCCAGCATCGCCGAACAGGGAGCCGGGGAGCTGTTTTTT. Encoded protein: CASIAEQGAGELFF.

The chain carries TRBV4-3 and TRBJ2-3, with a tentative D call TRBD2 (6 bases). There are 14 residues in the CDR3. The V gene's germline CDR1 is LGHNA and CDR2 YSLEER. Trimming cost V 1 base and J 2 bases, with 7 bases left between them. The CDR3 region has the DNA TGCGCCAGCAGCCAAGCGGGGGTCACAGATACGCAGTATTTT. It translates to CASSQAGVTDTQYF.

The chain has TRBV10-1 and TRBJ2-7; the match to TRBD1 covers 10 bases. The V and J ends lost 7 bases and 3 bases, in that order; junction bases with no gene match: 9. Germline assignment: CDR1 WNHNN and CDR2 SYGVQD (reference sequence). The CDR3 contains 15 residues. CDR3 coding DNA: TGCGCCAGCACTTTCGGACAGGGGGTTTTCTACGAGCAGTACTTC. Protein: CASTFGQGVFYEQYF.

CDR3 amino acids: CASSSTRRGGYEQYF. The CDR3 nucleotides are TGTGCCAGCAGTTCAACCCGCCGGGGAGGTTACGAGCAGTACTTC. V and J are TRBV7-9 and TRBJ2-7; perhaps TRBD2 as D (6 bases). CDR3 length: 15 residues. Germline V gives CDR1 SEHNR, CDR2 FQNEAQ (reference sequence). Between the trimmed V and J ends, which lost 6 bases and 4 bases, there was a span of 19 bases.